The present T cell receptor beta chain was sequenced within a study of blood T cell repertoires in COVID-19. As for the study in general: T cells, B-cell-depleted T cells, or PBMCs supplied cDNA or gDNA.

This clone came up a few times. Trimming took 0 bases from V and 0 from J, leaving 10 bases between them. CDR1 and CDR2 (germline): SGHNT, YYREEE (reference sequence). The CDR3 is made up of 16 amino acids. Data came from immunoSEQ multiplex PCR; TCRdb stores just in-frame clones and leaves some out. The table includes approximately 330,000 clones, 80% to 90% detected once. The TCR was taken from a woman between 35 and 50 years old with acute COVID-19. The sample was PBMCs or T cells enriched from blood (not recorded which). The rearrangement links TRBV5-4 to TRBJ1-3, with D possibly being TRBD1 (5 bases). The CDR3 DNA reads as TGTGCCAGCAGCTTGGCCGGGGGGATCTCTGGAAACACCATATATTTT. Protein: CASSLAGGISGNTIYF.